One sample yielded the 21 T cell receptor beta chains listed below, sequenced in a study of control samples from healthy donors and cancer patients. Profiled with immunoSEQ multiplex PCR; TCRdb holds only in-frame clones, not every one. Of 150,000 or so clones listed, roughly 90% are singletons. Sequencing used blood. Source of these receptors: a man aged 25-40 years in good health.

The V call is TRBV7-9, the J call TRBJ2-1, with 11 bases that match TRBD2. Losses at the gene ends were 5 bases for V and 10 bases for J; bases not matched to a gene: 13. Germline CDR1 reads SEHNR; CDR2 reads FQNEAQ (reference sequence). This CDR3 is 16 amino acids long. The CDR3 loop is CASSPTGTSGAKEQFF. The DNA of the CDR3 is TGTGCCAGCAGCCCCACCGGGACTAGCGGTGCGAAGGAGCAGTTCTTC.

The rearrangement uses TRBV6-5 and TRBJ1-6, with D unresolved. The length of the CDR3 is 14 residues. Germline V lookup: CDR1 MNHEY, CDR2 SVGAGI. Trimming shortened V by 2 bases and J by 10 bases, and 12 bases separated the two germline ends. CDR3: CASSYPGGGSPLHF. The CDR3, as DNA: TGTGCCAGCAGTTACCCCGGAGGAGGGTCACCCCTCCACTTT.

This chain joins TRBV19 and TRBJ1-2; TRBD1 matches at 9 bases. J was trimmed by 8 bases and V by 6 bases; bases with no gene match: 10. The CDR3 contains 14 residues. The germline V gene encodes CDR1 LNHDA and CDR2 SQIVND (reference sequence). The chain's CDR3 is CASRSTGTGSGYTF. The CDR3 DNA follows: TGTGCCAGTAGATCGACCGGGACAGGGAGCGGCTACACCTTC.

The CDR3 loop reads CASSDRGAGGYTF. CDR3 nucleotide sequence: TGTGCCAGCAGTGACAGGGGGGCTGGTGGCTACACCTTC. The chain couples TRBV3-1 (or the pseudogene TRBV3-2) to TRBJ1-2; 9 bases agree with TRBD1. The CDR3 contains 13 residues. The ends lost 6 bases at V and 7 bases at J; junction bases unmatched: 6. Looked up from germline, CDR1 is LGHDT and CDR2 is YNNKEL (reference sequence).

The chain joins TRBV20-1 to TRBJ2-3; the match to TRBD2 covers 9 bases. Germline CDR1 DFQATT, CDR2 SNEGSKA (reference sequence). V lost 3 bases to trimming and J lost 6 bases; unmatched junction nucleotides: 7. The CDR3 has 14 residues. The CDR3 DNA reads TGCAGTGCTAGTATGCGGGGGGGCCTGGATACGCAGTATTTT. Amino acids: CSASMRGGLDTQYF.

The genes are TRBV6-5 and TRBJ1-6; D remains ambiguous. The CDR3 has 16 residues. Looked up from germline, CDR1 is MNHEY and CDR2 is SVGAGI. The V end lost 2 bases, the J end lost 0 bases, and 8 bases lay between the germline ends. The CDR3 region has the DNA TGTGCCAGCAGTTACAACTTCCACTCCTATAATTCACCCCTCCACTTT. Its translation: CASSYNFHSYNSPLHF.

The V call is TRBV28, the J call TRBJ1-4; D is perhaps TRBD1 (5 bases). Germline-derived CDR1 and CDR2 are MDHEN and SYDVKM. The CDR3 extends over 14 amino acids. Trimming removed 8 bases from V and 0 bases from J, with 10 bases in between. The CDR3 DNA is TGTGCCAGCGGGACGGAGTCAACTAATGAAAAACTGTTTTTT. Translating gives CASGTESTNEKLFF. The entire variable domain, with the rest obtained from reference TRBV28 and TRBJ1-4, is as follows: DVKVTQSSRYLVKRTGEKVFLECVQDMDHENMFWYRQDPGLGLRLIYFSYDVKMKEKGDIPEGYSVSREKKERFSLILESASTNQTSMYLCASGTESTNEKLFFGSGTQLSVL.

The genes are TRBV5-1 and TRBJ1-6; 8 bases are shared with TRBD1. This CDR3 has 15 amino acids. V gave up 4 bases and J gave up 5 bases; unmatched junction bases: 5. The germline CDR1 and CDR2 sequences are SGHRS and YFSETQ. CDR3 bases: TGCGCCAGCAGCCCAGGACAGGGAGATAATTCACCCCTCCACTTT. Protein product: CASSPGQGDNSPLHF.

V is TRBV6-5 and J is TRBJ1-5; TRBD1 might be the D (6 bases). CDR3 length: 14 residues. The ends were cut back, 4 bases at V and 5 bases at J, with 12 bases in the middle. Germline V gene lookup returns CDR1 MNHEY and CDR2 SVGAGI. The CDR3, as DNA: TGTGCCAGCAGTTTCCTGGACAGCGATCAGCCCCAGCATTTT. The encoded protein is CASSFLDSDQPQHF.

The V call is TRBV23-1, the J call TRBJ1-3; the D is unclear. TRBV23-1 is treated as an ORF (open reading frame) with a function not yet certain. The CDR3 is 16 amino acids. The V and J ends lost 2 bases and 0 bases respectively, with 11 bases between them. CDR3 amino acids: CASSQGQDASGNTIYF. CDR3 nucleotide sequence: TGCGCCAGCAGTCAAGGCCAGGACGCCTCTGGAAACACCATATATTTT.

This clone was observed a handful of times. The chain joins TRBV4-3 to TRBJ2-2; 7 nucleotides line up with TRBD2. Germline assignment: CDR1 LGHNA and CDR2 YSLEER. V shed 0 bases, J shed 6 bases, and the junction held 4 bases outside the gene matches. This CDR3 has 15 residues. CDR3 sequence: CASSQDGGFAGELFF. CDR3 coding DNA: TGCGCCAGCAGCCAAGACGGGGGGTTCGCCGGGGAGCTGTTTTTT.

The V call is TRBV28, the J call TRBJ2-5; TRBD1 aligns across 7 bases. The CDR3 has 14 amino acids. CDR1 is MDHEN, CDR2 SYDVKM, per germline. Trimming at V came to 4 bases and at J to 2 bases, leaving 4 bases not matched to a gene. As DNA, the CDR3 is TGTGCCAGCAGTTACGGGACAGCTCAAGAGACCCAGTACTTC. Its translation is CASSYGTAQETQYF.

This CDR3 reads CASSLGQGIYGYTF. The DNA for the CDR3 is TGTGCCAGCTCACTTGGACAGGGGATCTATGGCTACACCTTC. The V and J genes are TRBV18 and TRBJ1-2, with 9 nucleotides matching TRBD1. This CDR3 has 14 residues. V shed 4 bases and J 4 bases; nucleotides not matched to a gene: 4. In germline, CDR1 is KGHSH, CDR2 LQKENI.

The chain is built from TRBV5-1 and TRBJ2-3; no firm D call. Germline-derived CDR1 and CDR2 are SGHRS and YFSETQ. V was pared by 0 bases and J by 0 bases, with 2 bases between. The CDR3 consists of 13 residues. The CDR3, as DNA: TGCGCCAGCAGCTTGGAGAGCACAGATACGCAGTATTTT. Its translation is CASSLESTDTQYF.

The chain combines TRBV9 with TRBJ1-5; no reliable D call. The CDR3 extends over 15 amino acids. Germline V gene sequence: CDR1 SGDLS, CDR2 YYNGEE. V lost 0 bases, J lost 0 bases, and 7 bases lay in between. The CDR3, as DNA: TGTGCCAGCAGCGTAGGCCCGATTAGCAATCAGCCCCAGCATTTT. Translated, it gives CASSVGPISNQPQHF.

The chain couples TRBV3-1 (or the pseudogene TRBV3-2) to TRBJ2-2; D might be TRBD1 (6 bases). This CDR3 is 17 amino acids long. V was shortened by 2 bases and J by 6 bases, with 19 bases between the two germline ends. In germline, CDR1 is LGHDT, CDR2 YNNKEL (reference sequence). CDR3 in DNA: TGTGCCAGCAGCCAACCCGGGCCGACCAGGGGTTCCGGGGAGCTGTTTTTT. This encodes CASSQPGPTRGSGELFF.

The chain links TRBV6-1 to TRBJ2-6, with D possibly being TRBD1 or TRBD2 (5 bases each). Trimming left V 2 bases short and J 2 bases short, with 10 bases between. Germline assignment: CDR1 MNHNS and CDR2 SASEGT. The CDR3 sequence is 16 residues long. The CDR3 bases are TGTGCCAGCAGTGAAAATCAGGGAGCTGGGGCCAACGTCCTGACTTTC. This encodes CASSENQGAGANVLTF.

The chain has TRBV15 and TRBJ2-3; 7 positions match TRBD2. Germline V CDR1 and CDR2: LNHNV, YYDKDF (reference sequence). V gave up 0 bases and J gave up 0 bases; unmatched junction bases: 9. This CDR3 has 18 amino acids. The CDR3 nucleotides are TGTGCCACCAGCAGAGATGCTAGCGGATTCCCTAGCACAGATACGCAGTATTTT. It codes for CATSRDASGFPSTDTQYF.

The chain joins TRBV6-2 or TRBV6-3 to TRBJ1-3; the D is unclear. Trimming took 5 bases from V and 6 from J, leaving 8 bases between them. The CDR3 spans 12 residues. Germline CDR1 MNHEY, CDR2 SVGEGT. CDR3 sequence (DNA): TGTGCCAGCAGTGGGGATGCAAACACCATATATTTT. Encoded protein: CASSGDANTIYF.

The rearrangement links TRBV5-1 to TRBJ2-7, with 15 bases that match TRBD2. This CDR3 contains 15 residues. Germline V lookup: CDR1 SGHRS, CDR2 YFSETQ. Trimming at V came to 4 bases and at J to 6 bases, leaving 5 bases not matched to a gene. The DNA of the CDR3 is TGCGCCAGCAGCCCCGGGACTAGCGGGGGGCTCGAGCAGTACTTC. Protein sequence: CASSPGTSGGLEQYF.

The chain has TRBV7-2 and TRBJ2-7; 16 nucleotides match TRBD2. The V segment lost 8 bases and the J segment 7 bases; nucleotides outside the gene matches: 8. This CDR3 has 15 residues. Germline V gene sequence: CDR1 SGHTA, CDR2 FQGNSA. CDR3 nucleotides: TGTGCCAGCCGACAGGGACTAGCGGGAGGGGAAGAGCAGTACTTC. As protein: CASRQGLAGGEEQYF.